The clone carrying this T cell receptor (beta chain) was counted only a few times. Germline V gene lookup returns CDR1 SGHRS and CDR2 YFSETQ. The CDR3 is 15 amino acids. After removal of 4 bases from V and 5 bases from J, the junction contained 9 bases not matched to a gene. The sample is drawn from a study of early T cells in non-severe SARS-CoV-2 infection. TCRdb re-analysed the 5' RACE reads in MiXCR, keeping a single row per CDR3 protein. The table shows roughly 110,000 distinct CDR3 sequences, with approximately 10% occurring only once. This TCR was sampled from an adult who was a healthcare worker with PCR-confirmed SARS-CoV-2 infection or an uninfected control (not recorded which). The chain uses TRBV5-1 and TRBJ2-7, with TRBD1 identical over 10 bases. Material for sequencing was whole blood. Here the CDR3 DNA reads TGCGCCAGCAGCCGAATGGGGGACAGGGGAGACGAGCAGTACTTC. Its translation: CASSRMGDRGDEQYF.